Following are 27 T cell receptor beta chains from one sample sequenced in a study of T cell responses to AZD1222 COVID-19 vaccine. Libraries were prepared by immunoSEQ multiplex PCR; TCRdb keeps only in-frame clonotypes and omits some of them. The sample shows about 140,000 clones, less than 95% of them seen only once. This specimen consisted of peripheral blood, obtained on day 0 of AZD1222 vaccination. The source is an adult in good health.

This clone was recorded once. The V gene is TRBV24-1, the J gene TRBJ2-3; D remains ambiguous. Germline V lookup: CDR1 KGHDR, CDR2 SFDVKD. V dropped 4 bases and J dropped 4 bases, with 8 bases sitting between them. The CDR3 spans 13 residues. In DNA, the CDR3 is TGTGCCACCAGTGACTACGACCCAGATACGCAGTATTTT. This gives the protein CATSDYDPDTQYF.

The chain couples TRBV4-3 to TRBJ2-3; 9 bases fit TRBD2. CDR3 length: 15 amino acids. The germline V gene encodes CDR1 LGHNA and CDR2 YSLEER. The trim removed 8 bases at V and 3 bases at J, leaving 9 bases unmatched. The CDR3: CASAPGLAPTDTQYF. The DNA of the CDR3 is TGCGCCAGCGCGCCGGGACTAGCTCCGACAGATACGCAGTATTTT.

This clone was seen only once. This chain joins TRBV19 and TRBJ1-4, with 9 bases identical to TRBD1. Germline CDR1 and CDR2: LNHDA and SQIVND (reference sequence). Trimming removed 6 bases from V and 3 bases from J; junction bases left unmatched: 2. The CDR3 extends over 14 amino acids. DNA for the CDR3: TGTGCCAGTAGACAGGGGGCTGCTAATGAAAAACTGTTTTTT. It codes for CASRQGAANEKLFF.

As DNA, the CDR3 is TGTGCCAGCAGCCCCCTTAGGGTCCGACAGTCAAAGAATGAGCAGTTCTTC. It yields the protein CASSPLRVRQSKNEQFF. The chain carries TRBV7-8 and TRBJ2-1, with a weak D call TRBD1 (5 bases). Trimming removed 5 bases at V and 7 bases at J, with 24 bases between. The CDR3 consists of 17 residues. Per germline, CDR1 SGHVS and CDR2 FQNEAQ.

The chain employs TRBV7-2 and TRBJ1-5; D is possibly TRBD1 (6 bases). The V gene's germline CDR1 is SGHTA and CDR2 FQGNSA. The V end lost 7 bases, the J end lost 5 bases, and 12 bases lay between the germline ends. The CDR3 contains 13 residues. In DNA form, the CDR3 reads TGTGCCAGCACCTACAAGGGGGATCAGCCCCAGCATTTT. Its translation is CASTYKGDQPQHF. The whole variable domain, remainder taken from reference TRBV7-2 and TRBJ1-5, is GAGVSQSPSNKVTEKGKDVELRCDPISGHTALYWYRQSLGQGLEFLIYFQGNSAPDKSGLPSDRFSAERTGGSVSTLTIQRTQQEDSAVYLCASTYKGDQPQHFGDGTRLSIL.

The V gene is TRBV19, the J gene TRBJ1-2; D possibly corresponds to TRBD1 (5 bases). Trimming removed 6 bases at V and 0 bases at J, with 14 bases between. Looked up from germline, CDR1 is LNHDA and CDR2 is SQIVND (reference sequence). The CDR3 loop spans 15 amino acids. The CDR3: CASSHTGKANYGYTF. The CDR3 nucleotides read TGTGCCAGTAGCCACACAGGAAAAGCTAACTATGGCTACACCTTC.

The sample holds one count of this clone. The rearrangement uses TRBV19 and TRBJ1-5; weak D call: TRBD1 (5 bases). The CDR3 runs to 16 residues. V was cut by 6 bases and J by 4 bases, with 19 bases left in between. Per germline, CDR1 LNHDA and CDR2 SQIVND (reference sequence). CDR3 sequence: CASRDRGANLNQPQHF. The CDR3 bases are TGTGCCAGTAGGGACCGAGGGGCTAATTTGAATCAGCCCCAGCATTTT.

CDR3 sequence: CASSFRGDNSPLHF. DNA for the CDR3: TGTGCCAGCAGTTTTAGGGGGGATAATTCACCCCTCCACTTT. This chain joins TRBV27 and TRBJ1-6, with D tentatively TRBD1 (6 bases). Germline V gives CDR1 MNHEY, CDR2 SMNVEV (reference sequence). The CDR3 covers 14 residues. The V and J ends lost 3 bases and 5 bases respectively, with 8 bases between them.

On this clone itself: Its ends do not fully match the called genes, so a read error is possible. V is TRBV12-3 or TRBV12-4 and J is TRBJ1-1, with D hard to call. CDR3 length: 8 residues. Here the CDR3 DNA reads TGTGCCAGCAGTTTGCGAGACTTT. The encoded protein is CASSLRDF.

This clone was detected once. V usage is TRBV5-4 and J usage is TRBJ1-3, with 7 bases that match TRBD1. The CDR3 runs to 15 residues. The J segment lost 2 bases and the V segment lost 5 bases, leaving 7 bases of the junction unmatched. The germline V gene encodes CDR1 SGHNT and CDR2 YYREEE (reference sequence). The CDR3 DNA is TGTGCCAGCAGTCGAGACAGGGCTCCTGGAAACACCATATATTTT. Translation gives CASSRDRAPGNTIYF.

In nucleotides, the CDR3 is TGTGCCTGGAGTGTGGCCATCGAGTTATACAATGAGCAGTTCTTC. Amino acids: CAWSVAIELYNEQFF. The rearrangement uses TRBV30 and TRBJ2-1; D is uncertain. The V end lost 0 bases, the J end lost 4 bases, and 13 bases lay between the germline ends. CDR3 size: 15 residues. Per the germline V gene, CDR1 is GTSNPN and CDR2 is SVGIG (reference sequence).

This clone was seen only once. V and J are TRBV7-2 and TRBJ2-7; 12 bases are shared with TRBD2. Germline-derived CDR1 and CDR2 are SGHTA and FQGNSA. The J segment lost 3 bases and the V segment lost 1 base, leaving 4 bases of the junction unmatched. The CDR3 has 16 residues. The chain's CDR3 is CASSLEVTSGSYEQYF. The CDR3 DNA is TGTGCCAGCAGCTTAGAGGTGACTAGCGGGAGCTACGAGCAGTACTTC.

V gene TRBV28 combines with J gene TRBJ1-1; TRBD1 matches 7 bases. Germline V gene sequence: CDR1 MDHEN, CDR2 SYDVKM. This CDR3 region has 16 residues. J gave up 6 bases and V 2 bases, and 12 bases lay outside the gene matches. In DNA form, the CDR3 reads TGTGCCAGCAGTTTAGCCTCGACAGGGAAGCGAGCTGAAGCTTTCTTT. Translation gives CASSLASTGKRAEAFF. Combining the CDR3 with reference TRBV28 and TRBJ1-1 gives the whole variable domain DVKVTQSSRYLVKRTGEKVFLECVQDMDHENMFWYRQDPGLGLRLIYFSYDVKMKEKGDIPEGYSVSREKKERFSLILESASTNQTSMYLCASSLASTGKRAEAFFGQGTRLTVV.

The chain uses TRBV5-5 and TRBJ1-4; TRBD1 matches 9 bases. CDR3 length equals 15 residues. Trimming cost V 0 bases and J 8 bases; bases outside gene matches: 5. Germline assignment: CDR1 SGHKS and CDR2 YYEKEE (reference sequence). The CDR3: CASSLGTGTGEKLFF. Written as DNA, the CDR3 is TGTGCCAGCAGCTTGGGGACAGGGACAGGGGAAAAACTGTTTTTT.

The chain couples TRBV4-2 to TRBJ2-7, with D maybe TRBD2 (5 bases). The CDR3 is 16 amino acids. V was cut by 3 bases and J by 0 bases, with 15 bases left in between. The germline gives CDR1 LGHNA, CDR2 YNFKEQ. The CDR3 bases are TGTGCCAGCAGCCAGGAGGACCGATCGAGCTCCTACGAGCAGTACTTC. Encoded protein: CASSQEDRSSSYEQYF.

This chain uses TRBV13 with TRBJ2-7; D could derive from TRBD1 or TRBD2 (5 bases each). CDR3 length equals 15 residues. Germline-derived CDR1 and CDR2 are PRHDT and FYEKMQ (reference sequence). Deletions cut 4 bases from V and 5 bases from J, with 18 bases between. The CDR3 spells CASSSGGQGSDEQYF. CDR3 nucleotide sequence: TGTGCCAGCAGCTCGGGCGGGCAGGGATCTGACGAGCAGTACTTC. The complete variable domain, with remaining parts taken from reference TRBV13 and TRBJ2-7, reads AAGVIQSPRHLIKEKRETATLKCYPIPRHDTVYWYQQGPGQDPQFLISFYEKMQSDKGSIPDRFSAQQFSDYHSELNMSSLELGDSALYFCASSSGGQGSDEQYFGPGTRLTVT.

The chain combines TRBV7-2 with TRBJ1-1; TRBD1 agrees at 7 bases. This CDR3 comprises 13 residues. The germline CDR1 and CDR2 sequences are SGHTA and FQGNSA. Trimming removed 1 base from V and 7 bases from J; junction bases left unmatched: 3. The CDR3 is CASSLGQGIEAFF. The CDR3 DNA is TGTGCCAGCAGCTTAGGACAGGGTATTGAAGCTTTCTTT.

The chain joins TRBV5-1 to TRBJ2-3, with TRBD2 matching over 8 bases. After removal of 2 bases from V and 2 bases from J, the junction contained 4 bases not matched to a gene. CDR1 is SGHRS and CDR2 is YFSETQ in the germline V gene. There are 15 residues in the CDR3. CDR3 DNA sequence: TGCGCCAGCAGCTTTACTAGCGGCCCCACAGATACGCAGTATTTT. Its translation is CASSFTSGPTDTQYF. Using reference TRBV5-1 and TRBJ2-3 for the parts outside the CDR3, the full variable domain is KAGVTQTPRYLIKTRGQQVTLSCSPISGHRSVSWYQQTPGQGLQFLFEYFSETQRNKGNFPGRFSGRQFSNSRSEMNVSTLELGDSALYLCASSFTSGPTDTQYFGPGTRLTVL.

This chain uses TRBV7-2 with TRBJ1-5; 8 positions agree with TRBD1. The ends lost 1 base at V and 2 bases at J; junction bases unmatched: 4. The CDR3 loop spans 16 amino acids. CDR1 is SGHTA, CDR2 FQGNSA, per germline. The CDR3 sequence: CASSLGQGAGNQPQHF. The CDR3 coding sequence is TGTGCCAGCAGCTTAGGGCAGGGGGCTGGCAATCAGCCCCAGCATTTT.

The CDR3 bases are TGTGCCAGCAGTTCGGGACAGGGTGGCGGGGAGCTGTTTTTT. Translation: CASSSGQGGGELFF. The chain joins TRBV6-5 to TRBJ2-2, with 9 bases that match TRBD1. The CDR3 extends over 14 amino acids. Germline CDR1 reads MNHEY; CDR2 reads SVGAGI. The V and J ends lost 4 bases and 7 bases, in that order; junction bases with no gene match: 4.

This rearrangement joins TRBV6-5 to TRBJ1-5; no reliable D call. The CDR3 has 13 amino acids. Looked up from germline, CDR1 is MNHEY and CDR2 is SVGAGI. V lost 6 bases and J lost 6, with 12 bases in between. CDR3 sequence reads: CASRRTTLQPQHF. The DNA for the CDR3 is TGTGCCAGCAGGCGGACTACCCTTCAGCCCCAGCATTTT.

V is TRBV7-2 and J is TRBJ2-5; 11 nucleotides match TRBD2. Germline-derived CDR1 and CDR2 are SGHTA and FQGNSA. Germline trimming cut 1 base from V and 5 bases from J; bases unmatched to any gene: 6. This CDR3 region has 16 residues. CDR3 sequence: CASSLGLAGGAETQYF. CDR3 DNA sequence: TGTGCCAGCAGCTTAGGTCTAGCGGGGGGCGCGGAGACCCAGTACTTC.

The chain uses TRBV27 and TRBJ2-5; D uncertain. This CDR3 spans 12 amino acids. V lost 5 bases, J lost 5 bases, and 9 bases lay in between. CDR1 and CDR2 from the germline V gene are MNHEY and SMNVEV (reference sequence). In DNA form, the CDR3 reads TGTGCCAGCAGTCGCTCGGGCGAGACCCAGTACTTC. Translated, it gives CASSRSGETQYF.

This chain links TRBV3-1 (or the pseudogene TRBV3-2) with TRBJ2-7; D is possibly TRBD2 (5 bases). Germline CDR1 is LGHDT and CDR2 is YNNKEL (reference sequence). V dropped 3 bases and J dropped 7 bases, with 7 bases sitting between them. The CDR3 consists of 11 residues. DNA of the CDR3: TGTGCCAGCAGCCAGACGGGGGAGCAGTACTTC. This gives the protein CASSQTGEQYF.

This chain connects TRBV20-1 to TRBJ2-1; 7 bases are shared with TRBD2. The V gene's germline CDR1 is DFQATT and CDR2 SNEGSKA (reference sequence). CDR3 length equals 11 residues. Trimming cost V 8 bases and J 6 bases; bases outside gene matches: 4. In DNA form, the CDR3 reads TGCAGTACGGGCGGGAGCAATGAGCAGTTCTTC. It codes for CSTGGSNEQFF.

V gene TRBV4-3 combines with J gene TRBJ2-1; TRBD2 matches 8 bases. CDR1 and CDR2 from the germline V gene are LGHNA and YSLEER. J lost 5 bases, V lost 1 base, and 4 bases had no gene match. CDR3 size: 15 residues. As DNA, the CDR3 is TGCGCCAGCAGCCAAGGGACTAGCCCTAACAATGAGCAGTTCTTC. Translating it yields CASSQGTSPNNEQFF.

The chain joins TRBV7-2 to TRBJ1-5; D remains ambiguous. The CDR3 has 16 amino acids. The V gene's germline CDR1 is SGHTA and CDR2 FQGNSA. Deletions cut 3 bases from V and 3 bases from J, with 15 bases between. The CDR3 DNA reads as TGTGCCAGCAGCTTCACGGTCTCAGACGCCAATCAGCCCCAGCATTTT. Its translation: CASSFTVSDANQPQHF. The variable domain in full, completed from reference TRBV7-2 and TRBJ1-5, reads GAGVSQSPSNKVTEKGKDVELRCDPISGHTALYWYRQSLGQGLEFLIYFQGNSAPDKSGLPSDRFSAERTGGSVSTLTIQRTQQEDSAVYLCASSFTVSDANQPQHFGDGTRLSIL.